The clone carrying this T cell receptor beta chain showed up just a few times. Amplification of TCR beta CDR3 regions used RNA as the template. First-round RT-PCR of the TCR CDR3 relied on the HTBI primer set. Via MiXCR, TCRdb re-called the multiplex PCR reads, giving one row per CDR3 protein. The data hold 500,000 to 800,000 distinct CDR3 sequences, with about 14% observed a single time. This sample was taken from a study of T cells in Graves' hyperthyroidism and ophthalmopathy. The V gene end was trimmed by 5 bases and the J gene end by 7 bases; junction bases not matched to a gene: 16. The CDR3 runs to 15 residues. Germline lookup yields CDR1 SQVTM and CDR2 ANQGSEA.

The material sequenced was blood. V gene TRBV29-1 combines with J gene TRBJ1-2, with 7 bases matching TRBD1. The TCR sequence derives from a woman aged 45-65 years with Graves' ophthalmopathy. The CDR3 reads CSVNSLMQGGSGYTF. CDR3 sequence (DNA): TGCAGCGTTAATTCATTGATGCAGGGGGGGAGTGGCTACACCTTC.